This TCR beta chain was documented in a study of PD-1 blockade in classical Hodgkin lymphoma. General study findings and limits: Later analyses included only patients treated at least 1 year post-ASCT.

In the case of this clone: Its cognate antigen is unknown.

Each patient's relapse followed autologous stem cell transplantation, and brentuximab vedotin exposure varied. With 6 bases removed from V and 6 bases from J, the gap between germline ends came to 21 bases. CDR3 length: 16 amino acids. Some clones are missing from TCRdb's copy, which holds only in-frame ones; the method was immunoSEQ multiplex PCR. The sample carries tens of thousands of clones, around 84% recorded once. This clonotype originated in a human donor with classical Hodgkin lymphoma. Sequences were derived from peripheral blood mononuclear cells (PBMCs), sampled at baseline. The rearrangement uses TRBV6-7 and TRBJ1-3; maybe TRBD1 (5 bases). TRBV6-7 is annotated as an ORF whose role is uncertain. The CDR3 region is CASSRTFFVLENTIYF. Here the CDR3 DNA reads TGTGCCAGCAGCCGGACATTTTTTGTTCTTGAAAACACCATATATTTT.